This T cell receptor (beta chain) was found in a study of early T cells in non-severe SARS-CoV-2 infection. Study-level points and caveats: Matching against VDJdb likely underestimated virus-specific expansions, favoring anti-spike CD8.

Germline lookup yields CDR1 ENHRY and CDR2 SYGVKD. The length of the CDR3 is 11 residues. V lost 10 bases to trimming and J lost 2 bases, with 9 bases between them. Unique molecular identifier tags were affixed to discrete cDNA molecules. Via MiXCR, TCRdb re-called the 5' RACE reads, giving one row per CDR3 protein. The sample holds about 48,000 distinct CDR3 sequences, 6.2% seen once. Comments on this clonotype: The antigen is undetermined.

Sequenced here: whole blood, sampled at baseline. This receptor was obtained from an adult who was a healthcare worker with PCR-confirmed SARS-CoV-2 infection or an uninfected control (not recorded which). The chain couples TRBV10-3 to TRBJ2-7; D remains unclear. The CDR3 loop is CATTKAYEQYF. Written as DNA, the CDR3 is TGTGCCACGACCAAGGCCTACGAGCAGTACTTC.